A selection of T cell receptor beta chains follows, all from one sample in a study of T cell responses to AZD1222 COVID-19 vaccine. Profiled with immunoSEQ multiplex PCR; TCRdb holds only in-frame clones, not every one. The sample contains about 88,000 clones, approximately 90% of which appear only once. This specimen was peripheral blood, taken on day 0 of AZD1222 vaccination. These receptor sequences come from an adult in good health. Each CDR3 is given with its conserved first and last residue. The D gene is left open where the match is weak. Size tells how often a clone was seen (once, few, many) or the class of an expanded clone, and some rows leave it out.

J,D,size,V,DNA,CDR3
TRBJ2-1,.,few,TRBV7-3,TGTGCCAGCAGCTCAACAGGCAATGAGCAGTTCTTC,CASSSTGNEQFF
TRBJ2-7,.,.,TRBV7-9,TGTGCCAGCAGCTTGGGGCAGGGGCGCATCTACGAGCAGTACTTC,CASSLGQGRIYEQYF
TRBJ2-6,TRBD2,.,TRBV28,TGTGCCAGCAGCTCAGCCGGACTAGCGGGAGAGCCTGGGGCCAACGTCCTGACTTTC,CASSSAGLAGEPGANVLTF
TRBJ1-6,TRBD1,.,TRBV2,TGTGCCAGCGTGGGACAGGATTATTCACCCCTCCACTTT,CASVGQDYSPLHF
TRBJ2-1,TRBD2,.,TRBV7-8,TGTGCCAGCAGCTCGGCCCCGGAGCGGGATTTCGACAATGAGCAGTTCTTC,CASSSAPERDFDNEQFF
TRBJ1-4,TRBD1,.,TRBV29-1,TGCAGCGCCACCTCCGGGACAGGGGATGAAAAACTGTTTTTT,CSATSGTGDEKLFF
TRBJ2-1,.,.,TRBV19,TGTGCCAGTAGTGGGGGGGCGGATGAGCAGTTCTTC,CASSGGADEQFF
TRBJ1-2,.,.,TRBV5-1,TGCGCCAGCAGCCCGGGCCTACGGGAATCCTATGGCTACACCTTC,CASSPGLRESYGYTF
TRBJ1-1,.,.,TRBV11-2,TGTGCCACGAAGACCCGTCGGACTGAAGCTTTCTTT,CATKTRRTEAFF
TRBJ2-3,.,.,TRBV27,TGTGCCAGCAGTTTCTCGGGCACAGATACGCAGTATTTT,CASSFSGTDTQYF
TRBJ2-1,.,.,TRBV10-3,TGTGCCATCAGTGGTTTTTTGGGCGGGTCCGTAACCTACAATGAGCAGTTCTTC,CAISGFLGGSVTYNEQFF
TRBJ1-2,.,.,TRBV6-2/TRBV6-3,TGTGCCAGCAGTTTTAACAGGGAAAAACTATCTATGAGCTACACCTTC,CASSFNREKLSMSYTF
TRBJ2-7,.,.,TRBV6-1,TGTGCCAGCAGTGAGGTGCAGAAGGACGGCTACGAGCAGTACTTC,CASSEVQKDGYEQYF
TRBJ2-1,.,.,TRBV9,TGTGCCAGCAGCTTCGTTTCGGGGATCAGAAATGAGCAGTTCTTC,CASSFVSGIRNEQFF
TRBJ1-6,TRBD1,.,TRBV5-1,TGCGCCAGCAGCCCGGGACAGGCCAATTCACCCCTCCACTTT,CASSPGQANSPLHF
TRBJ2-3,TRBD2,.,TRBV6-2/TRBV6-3,TGTGCCAGCAGTTACGCTAGCGGGAGGGGTGAGGATACGCAGTATTTT,CASSYASGRGEDTQYF
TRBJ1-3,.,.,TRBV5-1,TGCGCCAGCAGCTTACAAACGGACAGCCGCTCTGGAAACACCATATATTTT,CASSLQTDSRSGNTIYF